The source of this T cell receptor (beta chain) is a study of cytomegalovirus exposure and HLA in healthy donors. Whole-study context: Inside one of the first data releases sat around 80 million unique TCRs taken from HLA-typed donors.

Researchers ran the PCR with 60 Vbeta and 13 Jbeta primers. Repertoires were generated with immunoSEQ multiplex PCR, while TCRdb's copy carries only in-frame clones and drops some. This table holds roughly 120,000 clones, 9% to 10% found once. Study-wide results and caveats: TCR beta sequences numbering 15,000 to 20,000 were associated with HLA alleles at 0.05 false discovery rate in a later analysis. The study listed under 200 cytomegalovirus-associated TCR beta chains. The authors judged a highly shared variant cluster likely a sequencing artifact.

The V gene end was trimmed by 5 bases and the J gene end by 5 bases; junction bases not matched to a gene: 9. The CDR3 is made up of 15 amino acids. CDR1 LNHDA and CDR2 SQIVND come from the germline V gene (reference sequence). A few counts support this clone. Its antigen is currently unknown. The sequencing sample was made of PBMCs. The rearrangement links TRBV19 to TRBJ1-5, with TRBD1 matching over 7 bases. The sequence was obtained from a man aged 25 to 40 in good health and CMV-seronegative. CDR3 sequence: CASSLQGQTYQPQHF. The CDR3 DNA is TGTGCCAGTAGTCTTCAGGGACAGACCTATCAGCCCCAGCATTTT. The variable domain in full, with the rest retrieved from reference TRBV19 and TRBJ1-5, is DGGITQSPKYLFRKEGQNVTLSCEQNLNHDAMYWYRQDPGQGLRLIYYSQIVNDFQKGDIAEGYSVSREKKESFPLTVTSAQKNPTAFYLCASSLQGQTYQPQHFGDGTRLSIL.